A single sample is the source of the 12 T cell receptor beta chains below, sequenced in a study of T cell responses to AZD1222 COVID-19 vaccine. Measured with immunoSEQ multiplex PCR; TCRdb has only the in-frame clones, and not every one. Of around 170,000 clones in the sample, approximately 90% were seen once. The sample here was peripheral blood, taken on day 0 of AZD1222 vaccination. These receptor sequences come from an adult in good health.

This clone was detected a few times. This rearrangement joins TRBV7-8 to TRBJ1-1; maybe TRBD1 (6 bases). Trimming took 1 base from V and 5 from J, leaving 17 bases between them. There are 16 residues in the CDR3. CDR1 and CDR2 (germline): SGHVS, FQNEAQ. This CDR3 reads CASSLVGRGWGTEAFF. The CDR3 DNA follows: TGTGCCAGCAGCTTAGTGGGCAGGGGTTGGGGTACTGAAGCTTTCTTT.

The chain combines TRBV6-5 with TRBJ2-7; 8 bases agree with TRBD1. The V segment lost 2 bases and the J segment 4 bases; nucleotides outside the gene matches: 7. This CDR3 region has 15 residues. Germline values: CDR1 MNHEY, CDR2 SVGAGI. CDR3 coding DNA: TGTGCCAGCAGTTACCGAGGACAGGGCCCATACGAGCAGTACTTC. It encodes CASSYRGQGPYEQYF.

A single count supports this clone. The rearrangement joins TRBV12-2 to TRBJ1-4; the D call TRBD1 from the table was never checked on the DNA. TRBV12-2 corresponds to a pseudogene. This CDR3 is built from 16 residues. CDR3 sequence: CASRDRVGAKNEKLFF. Here the CDR3 DNA reads TGTGCAAGTCGGGACAGGGTAGGGGCTAAGAATGAAAAACTGTTTTTT.

The chain is built from TRBV9 and TRBJ1-1; TRBD1 might be the D (5 bases). V was clipped by 4 bases and J by 3 bases, with 13 bases between them. Germline V gives CDR1 SGDLS, CDR2 YYNGEE. The CDR3 sequence is 14 residues long. Written as DNA, the CDR3 is TGTGCCAGCAGCCCTCGGCAGGGCGACACTGAAGCTTTCTTT. This codes for CASSPRQGDTEAFF.

This chain joins TRBV24-1 and TRBJ2-7, with unresolved D. Trimming pared 5 bases from V and 1 base from J, leaving 23 bases between. This CDR3 comprises 18 residues. Germline V gene lookup returns CDR1 KGHDR and CDR2 SFDVKD. CDR3 coding DNA: TGTGCCACCAGTGTACTCACAAAGACTGGCGAATCGTCCTACGAGCAGTACTTC. It specifies CATSVLTKTGESSYEQYF.

This clone was counted a single time. V usage is TRBV3-1 (or the pseudogene TRBV3-2) and J usage is TRBJ2-7; D is uncertain. The CDR3 spans 14 residues. Trimming shortened V by 1 base and J by 5 bases, and 12 bases separated the two germline ends. Germline V gene lookup returns CDR1 LGHDT and CDR2 YNNKEL (reference sequence). The CDR3 DNA follows: TGTGCCAGCAGCCAAGGGCTTCTGGCTGACGAGCAGTACTTC. Translated, it gives CASSQGLLADEQYF.

The genes are TRBV11-3 and TRBJ2-5; D is ambiguous. Germline loops: CDR1 SGHNT, CDR2 YENEEA. The V end lost 1 base, the J end lost 2 bases, and 11 bases lay between the germline ends. This CDR3 comprises 15 residues. This chain's CDR3 is CASSLGGGGQETQYF. The DNA for the CDR3 is TGTGCCAGCAGCTTAGGGGGTGGCGGTCAAGAGACCCAGTACTTC.

This chain connects TRBV6-5 to TRBJ1-2; 9 bases are shared with TRBD1. The CDR3 sequence is 13 residues long. Germline V lookup: CDR1 MNHEY, CDR2 SVGAGI. The ends lost 8 bases at V and 3 bases at J; junction bases unmatched: 4. CDR3 DNA: TGTGCCAGCTATGACAGGGGGTACTATGGCTACACCTTC. As protein: CASYDRGYYGYTF.

The CDR3 spells CASSYGQVSNEQFF. The DNA for the CDR3 is TGTGCCAGCAGCTATGGACAGGTTAGCAATGAGCAGTTCTTC. The V gene is TRBV5-8, the J gene TRBJ2-1; TRBD1 matches at 7 bases. Germline CDR1 and CDR2: SGHTS and YDEGEE. V lost 3 bases to trimming and J lost 6 bases; unmatched junction nucleotides: 6. This CDR3 is 14 amino acids long.

The chain uses TRBV25-1 and TRBJ1-3; D uncertain. Germline CDR1 reads MGHDK; CDR2 reads SYGVNS. V gave up 1 base and J gave up 11 bases, with 9 bases separating them. The CDR3 totals 12 residues. CDR3 region: CASSEWSEPIYF. CDR3 coding DNA: TGTGCCAGCAGTGAATGGTCCGAGCCCATATATTTT. Combining the CDR3 with reference TRBV25-1 and TRBJ1-3 gives the whole variable domain EADIYQTPRYLVIGTGKKITLECSQTMGHDKMYWYQQDPGMELHLIHYSYGVNSTEKGDLSSESTVSRIRTEHFPLTLESARPSHTSQYLCASSEWSEPIYFGEGSWLTVV.

The chain joins TRBV5-1 to TRBJ2-5, with a possible D match to TRBD1 (5 bases). The CDR3 extends over 14 amino acids. Trimming took 4 bases from V and 5 from J, leaving 15 bases between them. The germline gives CDR1 SGHRS, CDR2 YFSETQ. The CDR3: CASSLNQGEETQYF. For the CDR3, the DNA is TGCGCCAGCAGCCTTAACCAGGGTGAGGAGACCCAGTACTTC.

The rearrangement links TRBV5-5 to TRBJ1-3; D gene ambiguous. This CDR3 is built from 16 residues. V shed 0 bases and J shed 0 bases, with 10 bases lying between them. The germline CDR1 and CDR2 sequences are SGHKS and YYEKEE (reference sequence). The CDR3 DNA reads TGTGCCAGCAGCTTGGGGCCGTCCAGCTCTGGAAACACCATATATTTT. This translates into CASSLGPSSSGNTIYF.